This TCR beta chain was obtained from a study of shared clonotypes between healthy human individuals (TCRdb year 2020). The study in broad terms: The cohort included a few men and a couple of women between 18 and 49 years of age. To estimate repertoire size and how much clonotype sharing occurs between individuals, the study deeply sequenced the blood TCR repertoires of roughly 5 healthy adults. Per donor, leukapheresis produced somewhere between about 0.94 and 9 billion PBMCs. Libraries were prepared and TCR repertoires were sequenced by different laboratories using diverse techniques, in order to increase sequencing depth and limit assay-specific biases. Results and caveats for the whole study, not just this receptor: Based on pairwise subsampling, the degree of clonotype sharing among donors was expected to be affected by sequencing depth. Because the study included a small number of donors, the genetic and exposure-history diversity represented was limited. Only blood was sampled, and tissue TCR repertoires likely differ from those in blood.

Concerning this clone: Its antigen is unknown. Per-base quality was not reported, and no clone a single base away is much larger than it.

Using the deep immunoSEQ assay, TCR CDR3 regions were amplified from genomic DNA by multiplex PCR. Extracted genomic DNA from each cell subset was spread evenly across all wells of several immunoSEQ 96-well plates, with each plate serving as a replicate. For unsorted PBMC, each replicate PCR was loaded with about 280 ng genomic DNA, equivalent to 25,000 to 35,000 T cell genomes. Unsorted PBMC genomic DNA was sequenced across ten immunoSEQ deep assay plates. Purified libraries were quantified with a Qubit 3.0 fluorometer, sized on a Bioanalyzer 2100, and re-quantified with the KAPA Library Quantification kit. A separate single-read 150-cycle Illumina NextSeq 550 flow cell was used to sequence each immunoSEQ 96-well plate. The authors' pipeline ran thus. Because the immunoSEQ output held only junctional sequences and lacked quality scores, the filtering could not match the filtering applied to full-length reads. Sequences were annotated with PyIR, a Python wrapper for IgBLAST v1.9, and V/J genes and CDR3 were assigned using IMGT germline references. Reads were removed for weak V/J assignments (E-value above 1e-6), missing CDR3, stop codons, out-of-frame junctions, or ambiguous translated residues. V3J clonotypes were defined as sequences sharing the same inferred V gene, J gene, and CDR3 amino acid sequence. To compute the percentage overlap between repertoires, the number of shared unique clonotypes was divided by the size of the smaller repertoire. RTK rarefaction, the Chao1 estimator, and Recon v2.1 estimates of unobserved clonotypes were used to assess repertoire richness. The table comes from immuneACCESS by way of TCRdb, which keeps in-frame sequences with V and J called. Part of the clones is missing from these tables; in studies checked, under half for an unresolved V gene and the rest for unknown reasons. The V and J calls and clone size are taken from that table; D and trimming were inferred from the DNA. For this sample there are about 600,000 clones; around three quarters appear just once. Around 12% of the sample is taken by the ten largest.

Relative to germline, V is 3 bases shorter and J is 0 bases shorter, with 16 bases between their ends. CDR1 and CDR2, per the germline V gene, are SGDLS and YYNGEE. Reading from cysteine to phenylalanine, the CDR3 counts 17 amino acids. Only the CDR3 region is kept as DNA, spanning 51 bases read in frame from base 1. The donors were healthy, HIV-negative adults who had no recently reported acute infections or vaccinations. All donors were Caucasian adults living in Nashville, Tennessee, USA. For unsorted samples, tens of millions of PBMCs were counted, and genomic DNA was extracted using the QIAamp DNA Blood Mini kit. After blood collection by leukapheresis, PBMCs were isolated using Ficoll-Histopaque density gradient centrifugation and then cryopreserved in the vapor phase of liquid nitrogen.

The receptor's source is a middle-aged woman in good health. Some clones in this sample may be carry-over from other donors' samples. Input material: PBMCs. The receptor chain draws on TRBV9 and TRBJ2-4; a confident D gene designation cannot be given. DNA sequence: TGTGCCAGCAGCGACCTGATAAGTTCACTAGCCAAAAACATTCAGTACTTC. This translates into CASSDLISSLAKNIQYF.